Below, 21 T cell receptor beta chains from the same sample are listed, as sequenced in a study of beta chain features in type 1 diabetes listed by TCRdb under 2018. The paper as a whole reports these results and caveats: Type 1 diabetes patients showed a moderate but significant shortening of TCRB CDR3 length in all four CD4+ subsets.

The library was made by the immunoSEQ multiplex PCR assay. All of the isolated RNA was reverse transcribed with the High Capacity cDNA Reverse Transcription Kit, so expressed TCRB transcripts were sequenced. The clones in this table, taken by TCRdb from immuneACCESS, are in-frame only. Not every clone is retained; where verified, under half of the shortfall comes from an unresolved V gene, and the cause of the rest is unknown. The sample includes about 650,000 clones, with about an eighth observed a single time. More than 0.1% of the sample is in the top ten clones. Their cognate antigens are unknown. Sequenced sample: naive CD4+ T cells from blood. Per the publication, the cell subset or site label means: true naive CD4+ T cells. These receptors all come from a man aged 30 to 45 with type 1 diabetes.

This clone has a handful of counts. The chain joins TRBV28 to TRBJ1-2; 7 bases are shared with TRBD1. CDR3 size: 13 residues. The germline gives CDR1 MDHEN, CDR2 SYDVKM. Trimming removed 6 bases from V and 7 bases from J; junction bases left unmatched: 8. Written as DNA, the CDR3 is TGTGCCAGCAGCACCTACAGGGGTCGTGGCTACACCTTC. This translates into CASSTYRGRGYTF.

This clone was detected ten times or more. The V gene is TRBV23-1, the J gene TRBJ2-6; no clear D. TRBV23-1 is labeled an ORF, and its function is uncertain. The CDR3 is 15 residues long. V lost 4 bases and J 2 bases, leaving 9 bases between the germline ends. As DNA, the CDR3 is TGCGCCAGCAGTCCAGGATCCACTGGGGCCAACGTCCTGACTTTC. The encoded protein is CASSPGSTGANVLTF.

In its sample, this clone was seen a few times. V and J are TRBV28 and TRBJ2-7; D perhaps matches TRBD2 (6 bases). CDR3 length: 15 amino acids. Between the trimmed V and J ends, which lost 6 bases and 0 bases, there was a span of 15 bases. Germline values: CDR1 MDHEN, CDR2 SYDVKM. In DNA, the CDR3 is TGTGCCAGCAGCTCGCGGGGAGGCCGCTCCTACGAGCAGTACTTC. Translated: CASSSRGGRSYEQYF. Using reference TRBV28 and TRBJ2-7 for the parts outside the CDR3, the full variable domain is DVKVTQSSRYLVKRTGEKVFLECVQDMDHENMFWYRQDPGLGLRLIYFSYDVKMKEKGDIPEGYSVSREKKERFSLILESASTNQTSMYLCASSSRGGRSYEQYFGPGTRLTVT.

This clone was seen a few times. V gene TRBV5-4 combines with J gene TRBJ2-5; D gene ambiguous. CDR1 is SGHNT, CDR2 YYREEE, per germline (reference sequence). The CDR3 extends over 13 amino acids. Between the trimmed V and J ends, which lost 1 base and 5 bases, there was a span of 9 bases. Here the CDR3 DNA reads TGTGCCAGCAGCTTGATCGGCAAGGAGACCCAGTACTTC. Its translation is CASSLIGKETQYF. Drawing the rest from reference TRBV5-4 and TRBJ2-5, the complete variable domain is ETGVTQSPTHLIKTRGQQVTLRCSSQSGHNTVSWYQQALGQGPQFIFQYYREEENGRGNFPPRFSGLQFPNYSSELNVNALELDDSALYLCASSLIGKETQYFGPGTRLLVL.

This clone has only a few counts. This chain joins TRBV28 and TRBJ2-5; TRBD1 is a possible D gene (7 bases). V lost 7 bases and J 2 bases, leaving 14 bases between the germline ends. The CDR3 spans 14 residues. Germline V CDR1 and CDR2: MDHEN, SYDVKM. The CDR3 reads CASTGGGQQETQYF. DNA of the CDR3: TGTGCCAGCACCGGAGGGGGACAGCAAGAGACCCAGTACTTC.

The V gene is TRBV29-1, the J gene TRBJ2-1, with 7 bases fitting TRBD1. Germline CDR1 reads SQVTM; CDR2 reads ANQGSEA. After removal of 8 bases from V and 2 bases from J, the junction contained 9 bases not matched to a gene. This CDR3 spans 14 amino acids. The chain's CDR3 is CSHRQGGPYNEQFF. CDR3 in DNA: TGCAGCCACAGACAGGGCGGACCCTACAATGAGCAGTTCTTC.

This clone has more than one count but fewer than ten. This chain joins TRBV29-1 and TRBJ1-2; D uncertain. The CDR3 loop spans 12 amino acids. V lost 4 bases and J 10 bases, leaving 16 bases between the germline ends. CDR1 and CDR2 (germline): SQVTM, ANQGSEA. The CDR3 loop is CSVATSRIDYTF. Written as DNA, the CDR3 is TGCAGCGTTGCTACATCCCGTATTGACTACACCTTC.

V usage is TRBV6-5 and J usage is TRBJ1-1, with a tentative D call TRBD1 (5 bases). Trimming stripped 0 bases from V and 1 base from J, with 9 bases between. The CDR3 is 15 residues long. Germline V gene lookup returns CDR1 MNHEY and CDR2 SVGAGI. CDR3: CASSYSNTGNTEAFF. In DNA, the CDR3 is TGTGCCAGCAGTTACTCGAATACAGGGAACACTGAAGCTTTCTTT.

The chain links TRBV2 to TRBJ1-2; no definite D call. V dropped 3 bases and J dropped 0 bases, with 8 bases sitting between them. Germline V lookup: CDR1 SNHLY, CDR2 FYNNEI. This CDR3 comprises 14 residues. CDR3 in amino acids: CASSEGSSNYGYTF. DNA for the CDR3: TGTGCCAGCAGTGAGGGCAGTTCTAACTATGGCTACACCTTC. Together with reference TRBV2 and TRBJ1-2, the CDR3 gives the full variable domain: EPEVTQTPSHQVTQMGQEVILRCVPISNHLYFYWYRQILGQKVEFLVSFYNNEISEKSEIFDDQFSVERPDGSNFTLKIRSTKLEDSAMYFCASSEGSSNYGYTFGSGTRLTVV.

J is TRBJ1-6 and V is TRBV9; no firm D call. This CDR3 has 15 amino acids. V dropped 0 bases and J dropped 3 bases, with 7 bases sitting between them. Germline CDR1 reads SGDLS; CDR2 reads YYNGEE. The CDR3, as DNA: TGTGCCAGCAGCGTAGGTCAGGTCTATAATTCACCCCTCCACTTT. Translation: CASSVGQVYNSPLHF.

V gene TRBV2 combines with J gene TRBJ2-7; D is ambiguous. Germline CDR1 is SNHLY and CDR2 is FYNNEI. This CDR3 is built from 11 residues. The V end was cut by 1 base, the J end by 8 bases, with 6 bases between. Written as DNA, the CDR3 is TGTGCCAGCAGTGAAGAGTATCAGCAGTACTTC. This sequence encodes CASSEEYQQYF.

As DNA, the CDR3 is TGTGCCTCCCGACCGAGACTCTATGGCTACACCTTC. It yields the protein CASRPRLYGYTF. The chain employs TRBV19 and TRBJ1-2; D remains unclear. The CDR3 loop spans 12 amino acids. With 11 bases removed from V and 4 bases from J, the gap between germline ends came to 14 bases. The germline gives CDR1 LNHDA, CDR2 SQIVND (reference sequence).

The chain carries TRBV5-4 and TRBJ1-5; possible D gene TRBD1, 6 bases. The CDR3 spans 16 residues. The V gene's germline CDR1 is SGHNT and CDR2 YYREEE (reference sequence). The germline V and J ends were trimmed by 0 bases and 0 bases, with 10 bases remaining between them. The CDR3 here is CASSLGAGDSNQPQHF. The CDR3 DNA is TGTGCCAGCAGCTTGGGGGCAGGGGATAGCAATCAGCCCCAGCATTTT.

This clone has just a few counts. The chain combines TRBV10-3 with TRBJ1-4, with 7 bases identical to TRBD1. With 4 bases clipped from V and 8 bases from J, the junction kept 10 bases outside the gene matches. This CDR3 contains 15 residues. Germline loops: CDR1 ENHRY, CDR2 SYGVKD. The CDR3 here is CAISGQTGRGEKLFF. In DNA, the CDR3 is TGTGCCATCAGTGGACAGACAGGGCGAGGAGAAAAACTGTTTTTT.

V usage is TRBV9 and J usage is TRBJ2-1; 10 nucleotides line up with TRBD2. The trim removed 3 bases at V and 8 bases at J, leaving 11 bases unmatched. Germline CDR1 and CDR2: SGDLS and YYNGEE. The CDR3 runs 16 residues. This chain's CDR3 is CASSAYASGGMDEQFF. The CDR3 DNA reads TGTGCCAGCAGCGCTTACGCTAGCGGGGGTATGGATGAGCAGTTCTTC.

This clone was recorded a few times. This chain links TRBV2 with TRBJ2-5, with D unclear. Germline CDR1 and CDR2: SNHLY and FYNNEI. The CDR3 sequence is 14 residues long. Trimming took 4 bases from V and 2 from J, leaving 11 bases between them. The CDR3 sequence is CASSVDGNQETQYF. CDR3 in DNA: TGTGCCAGCAGTGTGGACGGCAATCAAGAGACCCAGTACTTC.

This chain uses TRBV6-5 with TRBJ2-5; perhaps TRBD2 as D (5 bases). CDR3 length: 12 amino acids. Looked up from germline, CDR1 is MNHEY and CDR2 is SVGAGI. With 10 bases removed from V and 3 bases from J, the gap between germline ends came to 12 bases. The chain's CDR3 is CATRAGKETQYF. CDR3 nucleotide sequence: TGTGCCACCCGGGCGGGTAAAGAGACCCAGTACTTC.

In this sample, this clone turned up a few times. At one boundary the junction diverges from the germline segment, which might be a read error. DNA for the CDR3: TGTGCCAGCAGTTTGGGAATCCAAATCACAGATACGCAGTATTTT. Its protein is CASSLGIQITDTQYF. The gene calls are TRBV5-4 and TRBJ2-3; D remains unclear. Looked up from germline, CDR1 is SGHNT and CDR2 is YYREEE (reference sequence). The CDR3 is 15 amino acids. Looking up the rest from reference TRBV5-4 and TRBJ2-3 gives the full variable domain: ETGVTQSPTHLIKTRGQQVTLRCSSQSGHNTVSWYQQALGQGPQFIFQYYREEENGRGNFPPRFSGLQFPNYSSELNVNALELDDSALYLCASSLGIQITDTQYFGPGTRLTVL.

V gene TRBV7-2 combines with J gene TRBJ2-5; 8 bases match TRBD2. The CDR3 is 16 amino acids. V gave up 1 base and J gave up 5 bases; unmatched junction bases: 9. The germline CDR1 and CDR2 sequences are SGHTA and FQGNSA. CDR3 sequence: CASSLGGSGAYETQYF. The DNA of the CDR3 is TGTGCCAGCAGCTTAGGAGGTAGCGGGGCTTACGAGACCCAGTACTTC.

This clone was detected a few times. The genes are TRBV5-1 and TRBJ2-5; either TRBD1 or TRBD2 may fit D (5 bases each). This CDR3 has 15 amino acids. V was cut by 3 bases and J by 6 bases, with 18 bases left in between. Germline assignment: CDR1 SGHRS and CDR2 YFSETQ. The CDR3 DNA follows: TGCGCCAGCAGCTACGGGGACGTTATAGGAAAGACCCAGTACTTC. Amino acid sequence: CASSYGDVIGKTQYF.

This clone has more than one count but fewer than ten. The rearrangement uses TRBV30 and TRBJ1-5; possible D gene TRBD1, 6 bases. The CDR3 has 11 amino acids. V lost 2 bases to trimming and J lost 11 bases, with 10 bases between them. CDR1 and CDR2 from the germline V gene are GTSNPN and SVGIG (reference sequence). The CDR3 region is CAWSRGGAQHF. In DNA, the CDR3 is TGTGCCTGGAGTCGCGGGGGCGCCCAGCATTTT.